These 15 T cell receptor beta chains were sequenced from one sample in a study of T cells in Graves' hyperthyroidism and ophthalmopathy. Regions amplified from RNA transcripts were the TCR beta CDR3 regions. The study used the HTBI primer set for a first-round RT-PCR of the TCR CDR3. TCRdb used MiXCR to reprocess the multiplex PCR reads, holding one entry per CDR3 protein. The sample shows fewer than 350,000 distinct CDR3 sequences, less than 20% of them seen only once. Sample: blood. These receptors were collected from a woman aged 40 to 49 with Graves' ophthalmopathy.

This clonotype was seen many times. The chain recombines TRBV6-1 with TRBJ1-2, with D maybe TRBD1 (5 bases). Germline lookup yields CDR1 MNHNS and CDR2 SASEGT. V was pared by 11 bases and J by 0 bases, with 13 bases between. CDR3 size: 13 residues. CDR3 sequence: CAGARDSNYGYTF. CDR3 nucleotides: TGTGCCGGGGCCCGGGATTCTAACTATGGCTACACCTTC.

This clonotype was recorded at least ten times. The chain carries TRBV6-5 and TRBJ1-1; 11 nucleotides match TRBD1. CDR3 length: 15 amino acids. J gave up 4 bases and V 2 bases, and 3 bases lay outside the gene matches. The germline CDR1 and CDR2 sequences are MNHEY and SVGAGI. The CDR3 is CASSYGTGGATEAFF. The CDR3 DNA is TGTGCCAGCAGTTACGGGACAGGGGGGGCCACTGAAGCTTTCTTT.

This clonotype was seen only a few times. V is TRBV7-9 and J is TRBJ1-1, with TRBD1 identical over 9 bases. CDR3 length: 15 residues. V dropped 5 bases and J dropped 8; count of bases not matched to a gene: 12. Germline V gene lookup returns CDR1 SEHNR and CDR2 FQNEAQ (reference sequence). This CDR3 is CASSTGQGTKKEAFF. DNA for the CDR3: TGTGCCAGCAGCACAGGACAGGGGACAAAAAAAGAAGCTTTCTTT.

This clonotype was observed many times. The chain joins TRBV7-2 to TRBJ2-2; possibly TRBD2 for D (7 bases). The CDR3 extends over 15 amino acids. The germline V gene has CDR1 SGHTA and CDR2 FQGNSA. V lost 4 bases and J lost 6, with 15 bases in between. CDR3 amino acids: CASSSRGGGPGELFF. DNA of the CDR3: TGTGCCAGCAGCTCCAGAGGGGGGGGCCCCGGGGAGCTGTTTTTT.

This clonotype came up many times. The genes are TRBV7-9 and TRBJ2-7; the D is unclear. This CDR3 spans 13 amino acids. The V gene's germline CDR1 is SEHNR and CDR2 FQNEAQ (reference sequence). The V and J ends lost 5 bases and 5 bases respectively, with 13 bases between them. The CDR3 spells CASSPPLGNEQYF. The CDR3 DNA is TGTGCCAGCAGCCCCCCTTTGGGGAACGAGCAGTACTTC.

Written as DNA, the CDR3 is TGTGCCAGCAGCTTTTCGGACAGGGGGACTAGCGGAGCGTACCAAGAGACCCAGTACTTC. The encoded protein is CASSFSDRGTSGAYQETQYF. The rearrangement uses TRBV11-2 and TRBJ2-5, with D maybe TRBD2 (11 bases). Trimming removed 3 bases at V and 0 bases at J, with 26 bases between. CDR1 and CDR2 from the germline V gene are SGHAT and FQNNGV. CDR3 length: 20 amino acids.

Many counts were recorded for this clonotype. The chain links TRBV28 to TRBJ2-7; D is uncertain. V dropped 5 bases and J dropped 6 bases, with 11 bases sitting between them. Germline CDR1 MDHEN, CDR2 SYDVKM. The CDR3 is 12 amino acids. The CDR3 DNA follows: TGTGCCAGCAGTGTGACGTGGGGCGAGCAGTACTTC. Amino acids: CASSVTWGEQYF.

A remark on this clonotype: This could be a read error, since a much larger clone is one nucleotide away. The chain recombines TRBV7-6 with TRBJ1-6; D remains ambiguous. Deletions cut 3 bases from V and 7 bases from J, with 4 bases between. This CDR3 region has 12 residues. The germline CDR1 and CDR2 sequences are SGHVS and FNYEAQ. CDR3 protein: CASSFPNSPLHF. The CDR3 DNA is TGTGCCAGCAGCTTCCCCAATTCACCCCTCCACTTT.

This clonotype has ten or more counts. The V gene is TRBV19, the J gene TRBJ2-2; unclear D gene. Germline V gene sequence: CDR1 LNHDA, CDR2 SQIVND (reference sequence). The CDR3 has 14 residues. Trimming pared 4 bases from V and 1 base from J, leaving 7 bases between. The CDR3 DNA sequence: TGTGCCAGTAGTAGCGTATTGAACACCGGGGAGCTGTTTTTT. The encoded protein is CASSSVLNTGELFF.

This clonotype has ten or more counts. The chain is built from TRBV12-3 or TRBV12-4 and TRBJ2-6, with D perhaps matching TRBD2 (6 bases). The CDR3 loop spans 20 amino acids. Trimming took off 0 bases at V and 0 bases at J, with 18 bases between the two ends. The CDR3 is CASSLAPWGDPPSGANVLTF. CDR3 in DNA: TGTGCCAGCAGTTTAGCGCCATGGGGGGACCCGCCCTCTGGGGCCAACGTCCTGACTTTC.

This clonotype was recorded at least ten times. The V call is TRBV30, the J call TRBJ1-1, with D possibly matching TRBD1 (5 bases). V was shortened by 0 bases and J by 8 bases, with 16 bases between the two germline ends. This CDR3 comprises 14 residues. CDR1 is GTSNPN and CDR2 is SVGIG in the germline V gene (reference sequence). This chain's CDR3 is CAWSVTDDSTEAFF. The DNA for the CDR3 is TGTGCCTGGAGTGTAACTGATGACAGCACCGAAGCTTTCTTT. The full variable domain, with the rest looked up from reference TRBV30 and TRBJ1-1, is SQTIHQWPATLVQPVGSPLSLECTVEGTSNPNLYWYRQAAGRGLQLLFYSVGIGQISSEVPQNLSASRPQDRQFILSSKKLLLSDSGFYLCAWSVTDDSTEAFFGQGTRLTVV.

This clonotype was recorded many times. This chain uses TRBV12-3 or TRBV12-4 with TRBJ1-5, with 7 bases lining up with TRBD1. This CDR3 is built from 15 residues. J gave up 1 base and V 6 bases, and 6 bases lay outside the gene matches. As DNA, the CDR3 is TGTGCCAGCAGGGGAGACAGGGAAAGCAATCAGCCCCAGCATTTT. Protein: CASRGDRESNQPQHF.

This sequence joins TRBV27 and TRBJ2-5, with D perhaps matching TRBD1 (8 bases). The ends were cut back, 5 bases at V and 4 bases at J, with 14 bases in the middle. The CDR3 loop spans 14 amino acids. From germline, CDR1 is MNHEY and CDR2 SMNVEV (reference sequence). CDR3 sequence: CASSIHRGGETQYF. In nucleotides, the CDR3 is TGTGCCAGCAGTATCCACAGGGGGGGAGAGACCCAGTACTTC.

In its sample, this clonotype was seen many times. The chain is built from TRBV6-2 or TRBV6-3 and TRBJ2-4; perhaps D is TRBD1 or TRBD2 (5 bases each). This CDR3 region has 15 residues. The V gene lost 4 bases and the J gene lost 11 bases, with 21 bases spanning the gap. Germline V CDR1 and CDR2: MNHEY, SVGEGT. In DNA form, the CDR3 reads TGTGCCAGCAGTTCCCGAGGGACCGGTAGTCTTTTTCAGTACTTC. As protein: CASSSRGTGSLFQYF.

The table lists this clonotype with many counts. The V call is TRBV12-5, the J call TRBJ1-2, with 9 bases matching TRBD1. Losses at the gene ends were 5 bases for V and 3 bases for J; bases not matched to a gene: 19. The CDR3 totals 19 residues. The germline gives CDR1 LGHNT, CDR2 FRNRAP. The chain's CDR3 is CASGRVGGQGTIGDYGYTF. CDR3 sequence (DNA): TGTGCTAGTGGTCGGGTAGGGGGACAGGGAACCATTGGAGACTATGGCTACACCTTC. Drawing the rest from reference TRBV12-5 and TRBJ1-2, the complete variable domain is DARVTQTPRHKVTEMGQEVTMRCQPILGHNTVFWYRQTMMQGLELLAYFRNRAPLDDSGMPKDRFSAEMPDATLATLKIQPSEPRDSAVYFCASGRVGGQGTIGDYGYTFGSGTRLTVV.